Each of the 23 T cell receptor beta chains below was sequenced from the same sample in a study of human versus mouse CDR3 diversity and MHC coevolution. Generated by immunoSEQ multiplex PCR, the TCRdb table keeps only in-frame clones and is missing some. This sample carries 60,000 to 95,000 clones, around 90% of them seen once, and the ten largest clones take about 0.14%. Sample: naive CD4+ T cells from blood. Noted subset: CD45RO-negative CD62L-positive naive CD4 T cells. All receptors come from a person aged 30-69 years in good health.

This chain joins TRBV13 and TRBJ2-3; D is possibly TRBD2 (6 bases). The germline V gene has CDR1 PRHDT and CDR2 FYEKMQ (reference sequence). Trimming pared 5 bases from V and 2 bases from J, leaving 11 bases between. The CDR3 sequence is 14 residues long. The DNA for the CDR3 is TGTGCCAGCAGCCAGAGACTAGTCACAGATACGCAGTATTTT. Translation gives CASSQRLVTDTQYF. The full variable domain, completed using reference TRBV13 and TRBJ2-3, is AAGVIQSPRHLIKEKRETATLKCYPIPRHDTVYWYQQGPGQDPQFLISFYEKMQSDKGSIPDRFSAQQFSDYHSELNMSSLELGDSALYFCASSQRLVTDTQYFGPGTRLTVL.

There are a few counts of this clone. This chain connects TRBV7-9 to TRBJ1-4; no clear D. Per the germline V gene, CDR1 is SEHNR and CDR2 is FQNEAQ (reference sequence). V lost 0 bases and J 7 bases, leaving 9 bases between the germline ends. The CDR3 contains 14 residues. DNA for the CDR3: TGTGCCAGCAGCTTAGCGGAAGGGAGTGAAAAACTGTTTTTT. It is translated as CASSLAEGSEKLFF.

The V and J genes are TRBV20-1 and TRBJ2-3; weak D call: TRBD1 (5 bases). V lost 6 bases to trimming and J lost 4 bases, with 8 bases between them. Looked up from germline, CDR1 is DFQATT and CDR2 is SNEGSKA (reference sequence). The CDR3 length is 11 residues. The CDR3 DNA is TGCAGTGCCCAGGGCGCAGATACGCAGTATTTT. This sequence encodes CSAQGADTQYF.

This chain links TRBV7-9 with TRBJ2-1; maybe TRBD1 (6 bases). The CDR3 loop spans 13 amino acids. Trimming removed 5 bases at V and 4 bases at J, with 9 bases between. From germline, CDR1 is SEHNR and CDR2 FQNEAQ (reference sequence). The CDR3 reads CASSQDRYNEQFF. CDR3 sequence (DNA): TGTGCCAGCAGCCAAGACAGGTACAATGAGCAGTTCTTC.

The rearrangement uses TRBV18 and TRBJ1-2; D perhaps matches TRBD1 (5 bases). Germline V lookup: CDR1 KGHSH, CDR2 LQKENI. V lost 3 bases to trimming and J lost 2 bases, with 13 bases between them. The CDR3 runs to 15 residues. CDR3 coding DNA: TGTGCCAGCTCACCGCTAGCGGGGCCCAACTATGGCTACACCTTC. It encodes CASSPLAGPNYGYTF.

The chain combines TRBV28 with TRBJ1-1, with D uncertain. The CDR3 contains 12 residues. V was trimmed by 5 bases and J by 0 bases, leaving 4 bases between them. The V gene's germline CDR1 is MDHEN and CDR2 SYDVKM. The CDR3 is CASSPLNTEAFF. CDR3 sequence (DNA): TGTGCCAGCAGTCCTTTGAACACTGAAGCTTTCTTT.

The chain carries TRBV30 and TRBJ2-1; 8 bases agree with TRBD2. V lost 0 bases, J lost 8 bases, and 6 bases stayed unmatched. The length of the CDR3 is 14 residues. CDR1 and CDR2 from the germline V gene are GTSNPN and SVGIG (reference sequence). This CDR3 is CAWSVLRGGHEQFF. CDR3 DNA sequence: TGTGCCTGGAGTGTACTCCGGGGGGGCCATGAGCAGTTCTTC. Complete variable domain (other parts from reference TRBV30 and TRBJ2-1): SQTIHQWPATLVQPVGSPLSLECTVEGTSNPNLYWYRQAAGRGLQLLFYSVGIGQISSEVPQNLSASRPQDRQFILSSKKLLLSDSGFYLCAWSVLRGGHEQFFGPGTRLTVL.

The rearrangement uses TRBV4-1 and TRBJ1-6; D perhaps matches TRBD1 (5 bases). V was shortened by 1 base and J by 9 bases, with 10 bases between the two germline ends. Germline V gene data show CDR1 as MGHRA and CDR2 as YSYEKL. The CDR3 runs to 14 residues. CDR3 protein: CASSQVGAGSPLHF. CDR3 nucleotide sequence: TGCGCCAGCAGCCAAGTAGGGGCCGGTTCACCCCTCCACTTT.

This chain uses TRBV6-1 with TRBJ2-2; D is possibly TRBD1 (5 bases). Trimming removed 3 bases from V and 4 bases from J, with 9 bases in between. This CDR3 is 14 amino acids long. CDR1 and CDR2 (germline): MNHNS, SASEGT. CDR3 DNA: TGTGCCAGCAGTGACAGGGCGTCCACCGGGGAGCTGTTTTTT. This gives the protein CASSDRASTGELFF.

The chain combines TRBV5-1 with TRBJ2-5; 11 bases match TRBD2. This CDR3 contains 14 residues. CDR1 is SGHRS, CDR2 YFSETQ, per germline. The ends lost 3 bases at V and 3 bases at J; junction bases unmatched: 1. For the CDR3, the DNA is TGCGCCAGCAGCTCGGGACTAGCGGAAGAGACCCAGTACTTC. Translated, it gives CASSSGLAEETQYF.

CDR3 DNA: TGTGCCAGCAGCGCCCCCAGGCTCCGGCGCGAGCAGTACTTC. Encoded protein: CASSAPRLRREQYF. This sequence joins TRBV11-2 and TRBJ2-7, with D unresolved. Germline assignment: CDR1 SGHAT and CDR2 FQNNGV. The CDR3 sequence is 14 residues long. Trimming removed 5 bases from V and 6 bases from J, with 17 bases in between.

This clone was found once. The V call is TRBV7-2, the J call TRBJ1-2, with TRBD1 as a possible D gene (6 bases). CDR1 SGHTA and CDR2 FQGNSA come from the germline V gene. With 4 bases removed from V and 3 bases from J, the gap between germline ends came to 9 bases. The CDR3 runs to 13 residues. CDR3 residues: CASSSTGYYGYTF. CDR3 coding DNA: TGTGCCAGCAGCTCGACAGGCTACTATGGCTACACCTTC.

This clone was seen a few times. CDR3 region: CSVTGTGDTEAFF. The CDR3 DNA reads TGCAGCGTGACCGGGACAGGGGACACTGAAGCTTTCTTT. This chain connects TRBV29-1 to TRBJ1-1, with 10 positions matching TRBD1. The CDR3 totals 13 residues. Germline loops: CDR1 SQVTM, CDR2 ANQGSEA. The V gene end was trimmed by 6 bases and the J gene end by 3 bases; junction bases not matched to a gene: 4. The full variable domain, with the rest looked up from reference TRBV29-1 and TRBJ1-1, is SAVISQKPSRDICQRGTSLTIQCQVDSQVTMMFWYRQQPGQSLTLIATANQGSEATYESGFVIDKFPISRPNLTFSTLTVSNMSPEDSSIYLCSVTGTGDTEAFFGQGTRLTVV.

V is TRBV5-4 and J is TRBJ1-2; D unclear. Per germline, CDR1 SGHNT and CDR2 YYREEE (reference sequence). V dropped 4 bases and J dropped 7 bases, with 14 bases sitting between them. CDR3 length: 13 amino acids. CDR3 residues: CASSQPGAGGYTF. CDR3 DNA sequence: TGTGCCAGCAGCCAACCGGGAGCCGGTGGCTACACCTTC.

The chain has TRBV4-1 and TRBJ2-1; 15 positions agree with TRBD2. The CDR3 has 20 amino acids. Trimming removed 0 bases from V and 1 base from J; junction bases left unmatched: 7. Germline CDR1 reads MGHRA; CDR2 reads YSYEKL. CDR3: CASSQDDVGLAGGSYNEQFF. CDR3 coding DNA: TGCGCCAGCAGCCAAGATGATGTAGGACTAGCGGGGGGGTCCTACAATGAGCAGTTCTTC.

The J gene is TRBJ1-4, the V gene TRBV5-8; tentatively, D is TRBD1 (5 bases). V was shortened by 4 bases and J by 3 bases, with 13 bases between the two germline ends. This CDR3 region has 15 residues. The germline gives CDR1 SGHTS, CDR2 YDEGEE. CDR3 residues: CASSVGVGANEKLFF. Written as DNA, the CDR3 is TGTGCCAGCAGCGTGGGTGTAGGGGCTAATGAAAAACTGTTTTTT. The variable domain in full, completed from reference TRBV5-8 and TRBJ1-4, reads EAGVTQSPTHLIKTRGQQATLRCSPISGHTSVYWYQQALGLGLQFLLWYDEGEERNRGNFPPRFSGRQFPNYSSELNVNALELEDSALYLCASSVGVGANEKLFFGSGTQLSVL.

This clone was counted only a few times. The CDR3 loop is CAISPGTGAVTQYF. CDR3 in DNA: TGTGCCATCAGTCCCGGGACAGGGGCGGTGACCCAGTACTTC. The V gene is TRBV10-3, the J gene TRBJ2-5, with 10 bases identical to TRBD1. This CDR3 region has 14 residues. Unmatched junction bases numbered 7, after V lost 5 bases and J lost 7 bases. The germline CDR1 and CDR2 sequences are ENHRY and SYGVKD.

The V gene is TRBV2, the J gene TRBJ1-4, with 7 nucleotides matching TRBD1. The CDR3 length is 15 residues. From germline, CDR1 is SNHLY and CDR2 FYNNEI. The V and J ends lost 3 bases and 6 bases, in that order; junction bases with no gene match: 7. The CDR3 region is CASSEKQGRYEKLFF. The CDR3 coding sequence is TGTGCCAGCAGTGAGAAACAGGGGAGGTATGAAAAACTGTTTTTT.

In its sample, this clone was seen once. The chain joins TRBV19 to TRBJ1-1; unclear D gene. Trimming stripped 5 bases from V and 3 bases from J, with 13 bases between. Germline V gene lookup returns CDR1 LNHDA and CDR2 SQIVND (reference sequence). The CDR3 consists of 14 residues. The CDR3 DNA reads TGTGCCAGTAGTCCCGGTTACGGGGACACTGAAGCTTTCTTT. It specifies CASSPGYGDTEAFF.

About this clone: Additional DNA sequences in this sample encode the identical CDR3. V gene TRBV5-1 combines with J gene TRBJ1-3; TRBD1 matches at 9 bases. The ends lost 2 bases at V and 3 bases at J; junction bases unmatched: 9. Germline V gene data show CDR1 as SGHRS and CDR2 as YFSETQ. This CDR3 spans 17 amino acids. CDR3 DNA: TGCGCCAGCAGCTTAGTATACACAGGGGGCAGTGGAAACACCATATATTTT. This gives the protein CASSLVYTGGSGNTIYF.

This clone was observed once. The rearrangement joins TRBV19 to TRBJ1-2; D call uncertain. This CDR3 region has 14 residues. Germline V lookup: CDR1 LNHDA, CDR2 SQIVND (reference sequence). The V and J ends lost 0 bases and 0 bases respectively, with 5 bases between them. The CDR3 DNA reads as TGTGCCAGTAGTATAGACACTGCTAACTATGGCTACACCTTC. Its protein is CASSIDTANYGYTF.

The V and J genes are TRBV19 and TRBJ2-5; the D gene is possibly TRBD2 (6 bases). Judging by the DNA end, TRBJ2-7 fits better; the J call may be wrong. CDR1 LNHDA and CDR2 SQIVND come from the germline V gene (reference sequence). The CDR3 sequence is 13 residues long. The CDR3 loop is CASSLGTSYEQYF. CDR3 DNA: TGTGCCAGTAGTCTCGGGACTTCCTACGAGCAGTACTTC.

This clone was recorded only once. This chain links TRBV2 with TRBJ1-2; 8 positions agree with TRBD1. Unmatched junction bases numbered 5, after V lost 3 bases and J lost 8 bases. Germline V gene sequence: CDR1 SNHLY, CDR2 FYNNEI. CDR3 length: 13 amino acids. The CDR3 spells CASSDDRGDGYTF. In DNA form, the CDR3 reads TGTGCCAGCAGTGATGACAGGGGCGACGGCTACACCTTC.